This TCR beta chain comes out of a study of cytomegalovirus exposure and HLA in healthy donors. Whole-study context: Earlier work reported about 110 million unique TCR beta sequences from some 180 million T cells.

Primers for the PCR totalled 60 Vbeta and 13 Jbeta. Measured with immunoSEQ multiplex PCR; TCRdb has only the in-frame clones, and not every one. Of about 190,000 clones in the sample, over 60% were seen once. As to this clone: Its specificity is unknown.

There are 13 residues in the CDR3. Germline V gene lookup returns CDR1 SQVTM and CDR2 ANQGSEA. V was trimmed by 6 bases and J by 4 bases, leaving 15 bases between them. Notes on the study in general: CMV antigen specificity was confirmed in vitro for three CMV-associated chains.

The J gene is TRBJ1-2, the V gene TRBV29-1; D may be TRBD1 (5 bases). The sequence was obtained from a woman in her thirties in good health and CMV-seropositive. Input material: PBMCs. The CDR3 sequence: CSVALGPSYGYTF. CDR3 DNA: TGCAGCGTCGCCCTGGGGCCTTCCTATGGCTACACCTTC. The full variable domain, with the rest looked up from reference TRBV29-1 and TRBJ1-2, is SAVISQKPSRDICQRGTSLTIQCQVDSQVTMMFWYRQQPGQSLTLIATANQGSEATYESGFVIDKFPISRPNLTFSTLTVSNMSPEDSSIYLCSVALGPSYGYTFGSGTRLTVV.